This record concerns one TCR beta chain sequence. Repertoires were generated with immunoSEQ multiplex PCR, while TCRdb's copy carries only in-frame clones and drops some. The sample holds roughly 150,000 clones, 80% to 90% seen once. This record comes from a study of blood T cell repertoires in COVID-19. Study-level information: Spain, Italy and the United States supplied samples that represented acute and convalescent COVID-19.

V shed 5 bases and J 4 bases; nucleotides not matched to a gene: 9. The CDR3 has 16 amino acids. Looked up from germline, CDR1 is SGHVS and CDR2 is FQNEAQ. Sequencing input: peripheral blood. The J gene is TRBJ2-3, the V gene TRBV7-8; 10 nucleotides line up with TRBD2. This sequence was found in a man between 18 and 29 years old with COVID-19, enrolled during active disease. DNA of the CDR3: TGTGCCAGCAGCCCGGTCCTAGCGGGAGATGCAGATACGCAGTATTTT. Translated: CASSPVLAGDADTQYF.